The next 12 T cell receptor beta chains were all read from a single sample in a study of cytomegalovirus exposure and HLA in healthy donors. Researchers ran the PCR with 60 Vbeta and 13 Jbeta primers. Only in-frame clones appear in the TCRdb table, and some are missing; sequencing was by immunoSEQ multiplex PCR. The top ten hold roughly 2.1% of the sample, which has fewer than 350,000 clones, about 90% seen once. Sequencing was carried out using PBMCs. These receptors were collected from a woman younger than 30 in good health and CMV-seronegative.

This chain uses TRBV2 with TRBJ1-1; D unresolved. CDR1 is SNHLY, CDR2 FYNNEI, per germline. Deletions cut 3 bases from V and 6 bases from J, with 14 bases between. The CDR3 contains 14 residues. DNA of the CDR3: TGTGCCAGCAGTGATTTAGGAGGGAGGTCTGAAGCTTTCTTT. Protein: CASSDLGGRSEAFF.

The V and J genes are TRBV30 and TRBJ1-6, with 7 bases lining up with TRBD1. The length of the CDR3 is 14 residues. The germline CDR1 and CDR2 sequences are GTSNPN and SVGIG (reference sequence). The junction had 8 bases not matched to a gene; V was cut back by 7 bases and J by 5 bases. The CDR3 spells CAYQGGDNNSPLHF. The CDR3 bases are TGTGCCTACCAAGGGGGCGATAATAATTCACCCCTCCACTTT.

The V and J genes are TRBV11-2 and TRBJ2-1; TRBD2 matches 7 bases. V was clipped by 3 bases and J by 2 bases; unmatched bases: 7. Germline V lookup: CDR1 SGHAT, CDR2 FQNNGV. This CDR3 contains 16 residues. CDR3 DNA sequence: TGTGCCAGCAGCTTGGCAAGCGGGGTGGCCTACAATGAGCAGTTCTTC. Amino acids: CASSLASGVAYNEQFF.

This clone was picked up one time. The chain recombines TRBV7-9 with TRBJ2-1, with a weak D call TRBD2 (6 bases). Deletions cut 5 bases from V and 5 bases from J, with 19 bases between. Germline CDR1 and CDR2: SEHNR and FQNEAQ (reference sequence). This CDR3 comprises 16 residues. CDR3 amino acids: CASSPIAGLQDNEQFF. The CDR3 DNA reads TGTGCCAGCAGCCCCATTGCTGGACTACAAGACAATGAGCAGTTCTTC. The complete variable domain, with remaining parts taken from reference TRBV7-9 and TRBJ2-1, reads DTGVSQNPRHKITKRGQNVTFRCDPISEHNRLYWYRQTLGQGPEFLTYFQNEAQLEKSRLLSDRFSAERPKGSFSTLEIQRTEQGDSAMYLCASSPIAGLQDNEQFFGPGTRLTVL.

This chain connects TRBV27 to TRBJ2-3; 9 bases are a match to TRBD2. J gave up 1 base and V 6 bases, and 11 bases lay outside the gene matches. The V gene's germline CDR1 is MNHEY and CDR2 SMNVEV (reference sequence). The CDR3 sequence is 17 residues long. CDR3 DNA: TGTGCCAGCAGAAAACCCGGGACTAGCTGGGGCACAGATACGCAGTATTTT. It yields the protein CASRKPGTSWGTDTQYF.

This rearrangement joins TRBV5-1 to TRBJ2-3, with D possibly being TRBD2 (5 bases). The ends were cut back, 4 bases at V and 4 bases at J, with 19 bases in the middle. The CDR3 has 16 residues. Germline lookup yields CDR1 SGHRS and CDR2 YFSETQ. The CDR3 sequence: CASSRGPVDLSDTQYF. The CDR3 bases are TGCGCCAGCAGCCGAGGACCCGTGGACTTATCAGATACGCAGTATTTT.

The genes are TRBV6-6 and TRBJ1-6; D may be TRBD1 (6 bases). The CDR3 contains 15 residues. Germline V gene data show CDR1 as MNHNY and CDR2 as SVGAGI (reference sequence). V was cut by 7 bases and J by 7 bases, with 17 bases left in between. The CDR3 region has the DNA TGTGCCAGCACCGCCTTGACAGGCCTAAATTCACCCCTCCACTTT. It specifies CASTALTGLNSPLHF.

There are a few counts of this clone. The rearrangement joins TRBV11-3 to TRBJ1-1; 10 bases agree with TRBD1. The germline V gene encodes CDR1 SGHNT and CDR2 YENEEA. Germline trimming cut 6 bases from V and 3 bases from J; bases unmatched to any gene: 10. There are 16 residues in the CDR3. CDR3: CASSRLKGTGDTEAFF. CDR3 coding DNA: TGTGCCAGCAGTCGATTGAAAGGGACAGGGGACACTGAAGCTTTCTTT.

This clone was seen just once. Other DNA variants within this sample encode the same CDR3. V and J are TRBV27 and TRBJ2-7; 7 nucleotides agree with TRBD1. CDR1 is MNHEY and CDR2 is SMNVEV in the germline V gene (reference sequence). The CDR3 loop spans 13 amino acids. J gave up 2 bases and V 3 bases, and 1 base lay outside the gene matches. In DNA, the CDR3 is TGTGCCAGCAGTTTGACAGGGACCTACGAGCAGTACTTC. This gives the protein CASSLTGTYEQYF.

The CDR3 DNA reads as TGTGCCAGCAGTACTAACAGGGGGCGAAGCACTGAAGCTTTCTTT. Amino acid sequence: CASSTNRGRSTEAFF. The V and J genes are TRBV6-4 and TRBJ1-1, with 9 bases matching TRBD1. The CDR3 is 15 residues long. CDR1 is MRHNA, CDR2 SNTAGT, per germline. Unmatched junction bases numbered 8, after V lost 5 bases and J lost 4 bases.

A word on this clone: At the DNA level, this CDR3 is encoded by other sequences in the same sample as well. The chain uses TRBV10-1 and TRBJ2-3; 8 positions agree with TRBD1. The germline V gene has CDR1 WNHNN and CDR2 SYGVQD (reference sequence). The trim removed 6 bases at V and 3 bases at J, leaving 2 bases unmatched. CDR3 length: 13 residues. CDR3 sequence reads: CASRGQGTDTQYF. The CDR3 DNA reads TGCGCCAGCAGAGGACAGGGAACAGATACGCAGTATTTT.

This clone has just one count. The chain couples TRBV18 to TRBJ2-7; possible D gene TRBD1, 5 bases. CDR3 length: 15 amino acids. V lost 0 bases, J lost 5 bases, and 14 bases lay in between. Germline assignment: CDR1 KGHSH and CDR2 LQKENI. CDR3 loop: CASSPPGPAAHEQYF. The DNA of the CDR3 is TGTGCCAGCTCACCACCGGGGCCCGCCGCCCACGAGCAGTACTTC.